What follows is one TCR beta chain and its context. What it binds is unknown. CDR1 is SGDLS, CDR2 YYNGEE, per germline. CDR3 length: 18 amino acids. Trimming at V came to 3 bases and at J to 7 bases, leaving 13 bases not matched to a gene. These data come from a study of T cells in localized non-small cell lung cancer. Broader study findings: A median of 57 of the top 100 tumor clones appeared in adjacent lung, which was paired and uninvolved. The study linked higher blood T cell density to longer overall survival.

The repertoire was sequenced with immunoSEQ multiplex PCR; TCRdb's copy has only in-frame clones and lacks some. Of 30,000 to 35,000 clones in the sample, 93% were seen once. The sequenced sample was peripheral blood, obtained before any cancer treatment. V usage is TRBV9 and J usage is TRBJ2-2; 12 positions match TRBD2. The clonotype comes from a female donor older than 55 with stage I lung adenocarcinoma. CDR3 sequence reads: CASSAQTSGGRRFGELFF. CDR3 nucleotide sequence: TGTGCCAGCAGCGCCCAGACTAGCGGGGGTAGGAGGTTCGGGGAGCTGTTTTTT.